The T cell receptor beta chain under discussion was sequenced for a study of T cell changes during pregnancy in multiple sclerosis. Assay used: immunoSEQ multiplex PCR; TCRdb lists only in-frame clones, some missing. The table lists 55,000 to 70,000 clones, approximately 92% of them singletons. This clone came up once. The source was CD8+ T cells from peripheral blood mononuclear cells, collected in the third trimester of pregnancy. The TCR originated in a female donor in good health, enrolled as a control in a pregnancy study.

The chain's CDR3 is CASQTGTEAFF. The CDR3 nucleotides read TGTGCCAGCCAGACAGGGACTGAAGCTTTCTTT. The V and J genes are TRBV2 and TRBJ1-1, with 7 bases matching TRBD1. The V gene end was trimmed by 8 bases and the J gene end by 5 bases; junction bases not matched to a gene: 2. This CDR3 is built from 11 residues. CDR1 SNHLY and CDR2 FYNNEI come from the germline V gene.